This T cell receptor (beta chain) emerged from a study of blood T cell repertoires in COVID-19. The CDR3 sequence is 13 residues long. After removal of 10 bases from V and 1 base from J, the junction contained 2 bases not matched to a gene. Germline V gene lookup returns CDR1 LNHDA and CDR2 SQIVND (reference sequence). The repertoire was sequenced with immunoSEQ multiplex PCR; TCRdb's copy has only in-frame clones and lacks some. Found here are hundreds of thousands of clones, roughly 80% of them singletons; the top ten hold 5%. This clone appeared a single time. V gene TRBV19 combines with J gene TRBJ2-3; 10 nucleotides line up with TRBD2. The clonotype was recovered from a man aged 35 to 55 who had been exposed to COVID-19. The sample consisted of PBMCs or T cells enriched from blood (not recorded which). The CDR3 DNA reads TGTGCCACCGGACTAGCGGGCACAGATACGCAGTATTTT. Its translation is CATGLAGTDTQYF.